A selection of T cell receptor beta chains follows, all from one sample in a study of neurological immune-mediated disorders. A single record per CDR3 protein comes from TCRdb applying MiXCR to the 5' RACE reads. The table has around 28,000 distinct CDR3 sequences, 6.6% seen once. Material: PBMCs. Every receptor here comes from a woman in her fifties or sixties in good health. Each CDR3 is given with its conserved first and last residue. D genes are given only for firm matches. Clone size is stated in some rows and not others, as once, few, many or a class when expanded.

v_gene	abundance	d_gene	j_gene	CDR3aa	CDR3nt
TRBV5-1	many	-	TRBJ1-1	CASSLGRTMNTEAFF	TGCGCCAGCAGCTTGGGGAGGACCATGAACACTGAAGCTTTCTTT
TRBV7-2	many	-	TRBJ2-7	CASSPPFSGLGSYEQYF	TGTGCCAGCAGCCCCCCCTTTTCAGGCCTAGGCTCCTACGAGCAGTACTTC
TRBV5-1	many	-	TRBJ2-7	CASSSSNGGPSYEQYF	TGCGCCAGCAGCTCGTCAAACGGGGGGCCTTCCTACGAGCAGTACTTC
TRBV7-6	many	-	TRBJ2-1	CASSLTYNEQFF	TGTGCCAGCAGCTTAACTTACAATGAGCAGTTCTTC
TRBV20-1	many	TRBD1	TRBJ1-5	CSARDRGRGNQPQHF	TGCAGTGCTAGAGATCGGGGCAGGGGGAACCAGCCCCAGCATTTT
TRBV20-1	many	-	TRBJ1-2	CSASRGSRNYGYTF	TGCAGTGCTAGTCGGGGGAGTCGGAACTATGGCTACACCTTC
TRBV12-3/TRBV12-4	many	-	TRBJ2-1	CASSWADYNEQFF	TGTGCCAGCAGTTGGGCGGATTACAATGAGCAGTTCTTC
TRBV12-3/TRBV12-4	many	TRBD1	TRBJ1-1	CASRNRGGSLSAEAFF	TGTGCCAGCAGGAACAGGGGAGGTTCCCTTAGCGCTGAAGCTTTCTTT
TRBV20-1	many	TRBD2	TRBJ2-3	CSAFIAGGSADTQYF	TGCAGTGCTTTCATAGCGGGAGGCTCCGCAGATACGCAGTATTTT
TRBV6-1	-	-	TRBJ1-2	CASSSFRGTDGYTF	TGTGCCAGCAGTTCCTTCCGGGGGACGGATGGCTACACCTTC
TRBV27	many	-	TRBJ1-5	CASSLGGGGKQPQHF	TGTGCCAGCAGTTTAGGGGGTGGAGGGAAACAGCCCCAGCATTTT
TRBV6-6	many	-	TRBJ2-5	CASSYSGTEETQYF	TGTGCCAGCAGTTACTCAGGGACGGAGGAGACCCAGTACTTC
TRBV5-1	many	TRBD2	TRBJ2-1	CASSPQTSGRGNEQFF	TGCGCCAGCAGCCCCCAGACTAGCGGGAGAGGGAATGAGCAGTTCTTC
TRBV9	many	-	TRBJ2-1	CASSVELSSYNEQFF	TGTGCCAGCAGCGTAGAATTGAGCTCCTACAATGAGCAGTTCTTC
TRBV20-1	many	-	TRBJ1-3	CSAFLQSGGNTIYF	TGCAGTGCTTTCCTGCAGTCCGGTGGAAACACCATATATTTT
TRBV28	many	TRBD1	TRBJ2-7	CASSPGGTGKWEQYF	TGTGCCAGCAGCCCCGGAGGGACAGGGAAATGGGAGCAGTACTTC
TRBV29-1	-	-	TRBJ2-1	CSVGQGFSTGELFFGEGSEQFF	-
TRBV15	many	TRBD2	TRBJ2-3	CATSRDPGLAYDTQYF	TGTGCCACCAGCAGAGATCCGGGACTAGCATATGATACGCAGTATTTT
TRBV15	many	-	TRBJ2-3	CATSHLRTDTQYF	TGTGCCACCAGTCACCTCAGGACAGATACGCAGTATTTT
TRBV13	-	TRBD1	TRBJ2-1	CASSLQGQVYNEQFF	TGTGCCAGCAGCCTTCAAGGACAGGTATACAATGAGCAGTTCTTC
TRBV7-9	many	-	TRBJ1-2	CASSFPDQRDGYTF	TGTGCCAGCAGCTTCCCAGATCAAAGGGATGGCTACACCTTC
TRBV6-5	few	-	TRBJ1-6	CASRGTRRNSPLHF	TGTGCCAGCCGAGGGACACGTCGTAATTCACCCCTCCACTTT
TRBV5-3	-	TRBD1	TRBJ1-1	CARSSGQGNTEAFF	TGTGCCAGAAGCTCGGGACAGGGGAACACTGAAGCTTTCTTT
TRBV20-1	many	TRBD1	TRBJ2-7	CSATQGLKTYEQYF	TGCAGTGCTACACAGGGGTTGAAGACCTACGAGCAGTACTTC
TRBV7-2	many	TRBD1	TRBJ2-3	CATGTGGRDTQYF	TGTGCCACCGGGACAGGGGGAAGAGATACGCAGTATTTT
TRBV6-2/TRBV6-3	many	-	TRBJ1-6	CASSQRLGSPLHF	TGTGCCAGCAGTCAGCGACTAGGTTCACCCCTCCACTTT
TRBV29-1	medium-sized	TRBD1	TRBJ1-4	CSVRGGEKLFF	TGCAGCGTCAGGGGGGGTGAAAAACTGTTTTTT